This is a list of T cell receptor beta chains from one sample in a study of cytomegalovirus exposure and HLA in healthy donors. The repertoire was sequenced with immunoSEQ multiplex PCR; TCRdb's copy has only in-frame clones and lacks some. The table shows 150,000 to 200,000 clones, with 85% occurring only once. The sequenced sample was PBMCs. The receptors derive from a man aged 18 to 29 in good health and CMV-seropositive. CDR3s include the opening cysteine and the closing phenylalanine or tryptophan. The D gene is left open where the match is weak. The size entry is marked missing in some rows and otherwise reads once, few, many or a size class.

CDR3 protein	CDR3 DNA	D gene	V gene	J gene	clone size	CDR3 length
CASSVEGNSGANVLTF	TGTGCCAGCAGTGTCGAGGGCAACTCTGGGGCCAACGTCCTGACTTTC	NA	TRBV6-4	TRBJ2-6	NA	16
CASSGLAGDLHEQFF	TGTGCCAGCAGTGGACTAGCGGGAGATCTCCATGAGCAGTTCTTC	TRBD2	TRBV6-4	TRBJ2-1	NA	15
CASSFRGNYGYTF	TGTGCCAGCAGTTTCAGGGGTAACTATGGCTACACCTTC	NA	TRBV27	TRBJ1-2	NA	13
CASNEQGVGGYTF	TGTGCCAGCAACGAACAGGGTGTGGGAGGCTACACCTTC	NA	TRBV28	TRBJ1-2	few	13
CAWSVHETQYF	TGTGCCTGGAGTGTACACGAGACCCAGTACTTC	NA	TRBV30	TRBJ2-5	few	11
CAWTRDSTFYGYTF	TGTGCCTGGACCCGTGACAGTACGTTCTATGGCTACACCTTC	NA	TRBV30	TRBJ1-2	NA	14
CASSSGLARNEQFF	TGTGCCAGCAGCTCCGGACTAGCGAGGAATGAGCAGTTCTTC	TRBD2	TRBV28	TRBJ2-1	NA	14
CASSRTNYGYTF	TGTGCCAGCAGCCGTACTAACTATGGCTACACCTTC	NA	TRBV28	TRBJ1-2	NA	12
CASSLAGVSNQPQHF	TGTGCCAGCAGCTTGGCAGGGGTTAGCAATCAGCCCCAGCATTTT	NA	TRBV5-6	TRBJ1-5	NA	15
CASSPRTGAYEQYF	TGTGCCAGCAGCCCTAGGACAGGGGCGTACGAGCAGTACTTC	TRBD1	TRBV5-8	TRBJ2-7	NA	14
CASGSPLDSTGGYTF	TGTGCTAGTGGTTCTCCTTTAGACAGTACCGGGGGCTACACCTTC	NA	TRBV12-5	TRBJ1-2	NA	15
CAWSLQGTREKLFF	TGTGCCTGGAGTCTTCAGGGGACGAGGGAAAAACTGTTTTTT	NA	TRBV30	TRBJ1-4	few	14
CASSPNEGGSTEAFF	TGTGCCAGCTCACCAAACGAAGGGGGAAGCACTGAAGCTTTCTTT	NA	TRBV18	TRBJ1-1	NA	15
CASSTNREGNTGELFF	TGTGCCAGCAGTACCAACAGGGAGGGGAACACCGGGGAGCTGTTTTTT	NA	TRBV28	TRBJ2-2	NA	16
CASSLGQAVEQYF	TGCGCCAGCAGTCTTGGACAGGCGGTCGAGCAGTACTTC	TRBD1	TRBV23-1	TRBJ2-7	NA	13
CASRYEGSYTF	TGTGCCAGCAGATACGAGGGTAGCTACACCTTC	NA	TRBV28	TRBJ1-2	NA	11
CATSRGGRGGSLGGQYF	TGTGCCACCAGCAGAGGGGGGAGGGGAGGGTCCCTTGGGGGGCAGTACTTC	TRBD2	TRBV15	TRBJ2-7	NA	17
CASSLVQGAGGELFF	TGCGCCAGCAGCTTGGTTCAGGGGGCAGGCGGGGAGCTGTTTTTT	TRBD1	TRBV5-1	TRBJ2-2	NA	15
CAWSRQLNTEAFF	TGTGCCTGGAGTAGACAGCTTAACACTGAAGCTTTCTTT	NA	TRBV30	TRBJ1-1	NA	13
CAWKSTGRKTQYF	TGTGCCTGGAAATCGACAGGGCGGAAGACCCAGTACTTC	TRBD1	TRBV30	TRBJ2-5	NA	13
CASIAGGNTGELFF	TGTGCCAGCATCGCGGGAGGGAACACCGGGGAGCTGTTTTTT	TRBD2	TRBV2	TRBJ2-2	NA	14
CASRRGAGVNPDSNQPQHF	TGTGCCAGCCGAAGAGGGGCGGGGGTAAACCCCGATAGCAATCAGCCCCAGCATTTT	NA	TRBV12-1	TRBJ1-5	NA	19
CASSPRDRPRYEQYF	TGTGCCAGCAGCCCAAGGGACAGGCCTAGATACGAGCAGTACTTC	TRBD1	TRBV7-9	TRBJ2-7	NA	15
CAWSDQLITGELFF	TGTGCCTGGAGTGATCAACTCATTACCGGGGAGCTGTTTTTT	NA	TRBV30	TRBJ2-2	once	14
CASSQSRGDEQFF	TGTGCCAGCAGCCAAAGCCGGGGGGATGAGCAGTTCTTC	TRBD2	TRBV7-9	TRBJ2-1	NA	13
CASSSYTDTQYF	TGTGCCAGCAGCAGCTACACAGATACGCAGTATTTT	NA	TRBV5-6	TRBJ2-3	NA	12
CASSYKGLFYEQYF	TGTGCCAGCAGTTACAAGGGACTATTTTACGAGCAGTACTTC	TRBD2	TRBV27	TRBJ2-7	few	14
CASSVVSSGYLLNTGELFF	TGTGCCAGCAGCGTAGTGTCTAGCGGGTACCTCCTCAACACCGGGGAGCTGTTTTTT	TRBD2	TRBV9	TRBJ2-2	NA	19
CASSPTWGRNYNEQFF	TGTGCCAGCAGCCCGACGTGGGGCAGAAATTACAATGAGCAGTTCTTC	NA	TRBV28	TRBJ2-1	NA	16
CASTTAGETQYF	TGTGCCAGCACTACAGCGGGAGAGACCCAGTACTTC	NA	TRBV27	TRBJ2-5	NA	12
CASSDVLSRTGSSYNEQFF	TGTGCCAGCAGTGACGTACTCTCCCGGACCGGGAGCTCCTACAATGAGCAGTTCTTC	NA	TRBV2	TRBJ2-1	NA	19
CASSLYTGVGNQPQHF	TGTGCCAGCAGTTTATATACAGGTGTGGGCAATCAGCCCCAGCATTTT	NA	TRBV28	TRBJ1-5	NA	16
CASSSGGLITEAFF	TGTGCCAGCAGTTCCGGAGGATTAATCACTGAAGCTTTCTTT	NA	TRBV6-6	TRBJ1-1	NA	14
CASSIMRVDGNQPQHF	TGTGCCAGTAGTATAATGAGGGTCGACGGGAATCAGCCCCAGCATTTT	NA	TRBV19	TRBJ1-5	NA	16
CASSLGQGRQPQHF	TGTGCCAGTAGTTTGGGGCAGGGGCGACAGCCCCAGCATTTT	NA	TRBV19	TRBJ1-5	NA	14
CASSGRGKPQHF	TGTGCCAGCAGCGGGAGGGGTAAGCCCCAGCATTTT	NA	TRBV9	TRBJ1-5	NA	12
CASSEGGTNYGYTF	TGTGCCAGCAGTGAAGGAGGGACTAACTATGGCTACACCTTC	NA	TRBV6-1	TRBJ1-2	NA	14
CASSQGESKPAAYEQYF	TGTGCCAGCAGCCAGGGGGAGTCTAAGCCTGCAGCCTACGAGCAGTACTTC	NA	TRBV21-1	TRBJ2-7	NA	17
CASSLVLAGVSNEQFF	TGTGCCAGCAGCTTAGTACTAGCGGGAGTCAGCAATGAGCAGTTCTTC	TRBD2	TRBV7-9	TRBJ2-1	once	16
CASSPGHYNSYEQYF	TGCGCCAGCAGCCCGGGACACTATAACTCCTACGAGCAGTACTTC	NA	TRBV5-1	TRBJ2-7	NA	15
CASSSDAAGNEQFF	TGTGCCAGCAGCTCAGACGCGGCTGGGAATGAGCAGTTCTTC	NA	TRBV7-3	TRBJ2-1	NA	14
CASSSGQVYEQYF	TGTGCCAGCAGCTCAGGACAGGTCTACGAGCAGTACTTC	TRBD1	TRBV7-2	TRBJ2-7	NA	13